This T cell receptor beta chain was sequenced during a study of T cells after somatic rescue of genetic block. Sequencing used immunoSEQ multiplex PCR; TCRdb keeps in-frame clones, though not all of them. Of tens of thousands of clones detected, 70% to 90% appear once; the ten largest clones hold 1.6%. About this clone itself: One end of the junction fails to match germline, which may point to a read error.

The clonotype was recovered from a woman aged 18-30 years. The sample taken for sequencing was peripheral blood mononuclear cells (PBMCs).

CDR3 coding DNA: TGTGCAAGCGGCGGGACAGTGAAGACTGAAGCTTTCTTT. Amino acid sequence: CASGGTVKTEAFF. This chain uses TRBV28 with TRBJ1-1; TRBD1 matches 7 bases. The CDR3 is made up of 13 amino acids. The V gene's germline CDR1 is MDHEN and CDR2 SYDVKM.